The 12 T cell receptor beta chains in this list originate from one sample, sequenced in a study of identical twins. MiXCR, run by TCRdb on the 5' RACE reads, gives a single entry per CDR3 protein. The sample shows hundreds of thousands of distinct CDR3 sequences, about 18% of them seen only once. This sample was also put to use in a study of T cells expressing NK-cell markers.

Sequences were obtained from PBMCs. These receptors were collected from a woman younger than 30 in good health.

The V and J genes are TRBV5-6 and TRBJ2-1, with 10 bases lining up with TRBD2. V was pared by 2 bases and J by 6 bases, with 5 bases of the junction left unmatched. The CDR3 totals 15 residues. CDR1 SGHDT and CDR2 YYEEEE come from the germline V gene. CDR3 region: CASSFLSGGANEQFF. The CDR3 coding sequence is TGTGCCAGCAGCTTCTTGAGCGGGGGGGCCAATGAGCAGTTCTTC.

The chain is built from TRBV15 and TRBJ2-5; D is unresolved. Germline-derived CDR1 and CDR2 are LNHNV and YYDKDF (reference sequence). This CDR3 has 13 residues. V lost 0 bases and J lost 5, with 7 bases in between. The DNA of the CDR3 is TGTGCCACCAGCAGAGATCGATTGGAGACCCAGTACTTC. This sequence encodes CATSRDRLETQYF.

There are a few counts of this clonotype. The chain couples TRBV6-5 to TRBJ1-3, with D uncertain. This CDR3 is 12 amino acids long. The V end was cut by 5 bases, the J end by 9 bases, with 11 bases between. CDR1 and CDR2 (germline): MNHEY, SVGAGI. The CDR3 loop reads CASSPHMGTIYF. The CDR3 DNA reads TGTGCCAGCAGTCCCCACATGGGCACCATATATTTT.

The rearrangement uses TRBV21-1 and TRBJ2-7; the table gives TRBD1 as D, unverified against the DNA. TRBV21-1 is a documented pseudogene. This CDR3 is built from 21 residues. Written as DNA, the CDR3 is TGTGCCAGCAGCAAAGGACGGGGACCCTCGGGACCCTCGGGACAGGCCTACGAGCAGTACTTC. The encoded protein is CASSKGRGPSGPSGQAYEQYF.

This clonotype was seen more than once but under ten times. In DNA, the CDR3 is TGCGCCAGCAGCTGGACAGGGTGGGAGAGCACTGAAGCTTTCTTT. Protein sequence: CASSWTGWESTEAFF. The V call is TRBV5-1, the J call TRBJ1-1; 8 bases fit TRBD1. The V gene end was trimmed by 3 bases and the J gene end by 4 bases; junction bases not matched to a gene: 8. Germline-derived CDR1 and CDR2 are SGHRS and YFSETQ. CDR3 length: 15 residues.

This clonotype has a handful of counts. Compared with germline, one end of the junction differs, possibly owing to a read error. The chain is built from TRBV12-3 or TRBV12-4 and TRBJ2-1, with 7 bases that match TRBD2. The length of the CDR3 is 12 residues. The CDR3: CASSRDYSEQFF. CDR3 DNA sequence: TGTGCCAGCAGTAGGGACTACAGTGAGCAGTTCTTC.

This clonotype was counted between two and nine times. J is TRBJ1-4 and V is TRBV6-1; no definite D call. V was trimmed by 1 base and J by 7 bases, leaving 7 bases between them. Germline lookup yields CDR1 MNHNS and CDR2 SASEGT. CDR3 size: 13 residues. CDR3 loop: CASSEEGGEKLFF. The CDR3 DNA is TGTGCCAGCAGTGAAGAGGGAGGTGAAAAACTGTTTTTT.

This clonotype was observed a handful of times. The chain uses TRBV10-3 and TRBJ1-5; the D is unclear. Trimming cost V 6 bases and J 3 bases, with 12 bases left between them. Per the germline V gene, CDR1 is ENHRY and CDR2 is SYGVKD. This CDR3 contains 14 residues. The CDR3 DNA is TGTGCCATCAGCCGCGAGGGTATCAATCAGCCCCAGCATTTT. Its translation: CAISREGINQPQHF.

This chain uses TRBV5-1 with TRBJ2-5, with 8 nucleotides matching TRBD2. The CDR3 runs to 17 residues. Germline trimming cut 1 base from V and 1 base from J; bases unmatched to any gene: 9. The V gene's germline CDR1 is SGHRS and CDR2 YFSETQ. CDR3 protein: CASSLRSSGSSQETQYF. The CDR3 DNA reads TGCGCCAGCAGCTTGCGTTCGAGCGGGAGTAGCCAAGAGACCCAGTACTTC.

The CDR3, as DNA: TGCGCCAGCAGCTTGGGCCAGAACTTATTGGATACGCAGTATTTT. This sequence encodes CASSLGQNLLDTQYF. The rearrangement uses TRBV5-1 and TRBJ2-3; D is uncertain. CDR3 length: 15 residues. Trimming took off 0 bases at V and 6 bases at J, with 14 bases between the two ends. Germline values: CDR1 SGHRS, CDR2 YFSETQ.

The rearrangement uses TRBV5-1 and TRBJ2-6; no reliable D call. Germline V CDR1 and CDR2: SGHRS, YFSETQ. The CDR3 covers 12 residues. Trimming stripped 4 bases from V and 8 bases from J, with 7 bases between. CDR3 region: CASSGWSNVLTF. CDR3 nucleotides: TGCGCCAGCAGCGGTTGGTCCAACGTCCTGACTTTC.

This chain uses TRBV10-3 with TRBJ2-3, with unresolved D. The CDR3 spans 14 residues. With 10 bases removed from V and 1 base from J, the gap between germline ends came to 15 bases. The germline V gene has CDR1 ENHRY and CDR2 SYGVKD. The CDR3: CATRRQDGTDTQYF. CDR3 in DNA: TGTGCCACCCGCCGCCAGGATGGCACAGATACGCAGTATTTT.